A single T cell receptor (beta chain) is shown here with its context. The antigen it recognizes is unknown. Per-base qualities were not stored, and no clone one base away is much larger. These data originate in a study of blood T cell repertoires in COVID-19 (dated by TCRdb to about 2020). At the level of the whole study: Samples covering the acute and convalescent phases of COVID-19 were provided by collaborators in the United States, Italy and Spain. A de-identified subject ID, COVID-19 status, age in years and sex were almost always included in the sample metadata. Where available, HLA class I and class II types were obtained from metadata supplied by the sample provider rather than from assay-based typing. The repertoires were released in a freely available public database meant as a resource for research on the immune response to SARS-CoV-2. The samples were drawn from the first 160 participants of the ongoing ImmuneRACE study and from 950 to 1,500 subjects provided by 6 global collaborators. The dataset comprised deeply sampled blood TCRbeta repertoires from subjects exposed to, actively infected with, or recovered from COVID-19. The prospective study material was composed of cDNA or gDNA derived from T cells, B-cell-depleted T cells, or PBMCs.

TCRbeta CDR3 regions were amplified from genomic DNA by means of the immunoSEQ Assay, a bias-controlled multiplex PCR. In the source study's methods: Within the assay, amplification of reference gene primers was used to estimate how many nucleated cells each sample contained. To quantify the absolute abundance of each unique TCRbeta CDR3 rearrangement, sequence reads were collapsed and filtered. For each sample, productive Simpson clonality was calculated by taking the square root of Simpson's diversity index across productive rearrangements. Imported from immuneACCESS, the table was reduced by TCRdb to in-frame sequences with V and J called. These copies leave out some clones; in studies compared against another copy, an unresolved V gene accounts for under half, and the cause of the remainder is not known. V, J and clone size reflect that table, while D and trimming were determined from the DNA. The sample table contains 150,000 to 200,000 clones; only one count was recorded for roughly 82% of them. About 8.4% of the sample comes from the top ten.

Each collaborating institution followed its own protocols to collect whole blood in K2EDTA tubes. For TCRbeta analysis, collaborator samples were shipped as frozen whole blood, as isolated PBMCs, or as DNA extracted from either sample type. On the study overall, not on this receptor specifically: Clinical and demographic metadata were provided uncurated, with the amount varying by source and participant.

For this chain, trimming is 5 bases at the V end and 7 bases at the J end, and the number of junction bases without a gene match is 12. CDR3 length: 15 amino acids, cysteine to phenylalanine. The entry retains the CDR3 DNA only, 45 bases that are in frame from base 1. Per the germline V gene (reference sequence), GTSNPN is the CDR1 and SVGIG is the CDR2. Input material: peripheral blood. This TCR was sampled from an older woman with acute or convalescent COVID-19. Recombination joined TRBV30 with TRBJ2-1; 9 nucleotides in the junction match TRBD1. The DNA sequence is TGTGCCTGGCACAACAGGGGGCGGTCGGGGAATGAGCAGTTCTTC. Its amino acids are CAWHNRGRSGNEQFF. The reference TRBV30 and TRBJ2-1 proteins fill in what lies around the CDR3, so the full variable domain reads SQTIHQWPATLVQPVGSPLSLECTVEGTSNPNLYWYRQAAGRGLQLLFYSVGIGQISSEVPQNLSASRPQDRQFILSSKKLLLSDSGFYLCAWHNRGRSGNEQFFGPGTRLTVL.